This entry describes one T cell receptor (beta chain). This specimen comes from a study of T cell changes during pregnancy in multiple sclerosis. Assay: immunoSEQ multiplex PCR; the TCRdb copy retains only in-frame clones and omits some. This sample carries under 30,000 clones, about 92% of them seen once, and the ten largest clones take more than 8%. The length of the CDR3 is 15 residues. The V and J ends lost 8 bases and 0 bases respectively, with 14 bases between them. Germline V gene data show CDR1 as SEHNR and CDR2 as FQNEAQ (reference sequence). This sequence originates from a female donor in good health, enrolled as a control in a pregnancy study. The chain combines TRBV7-9 with TRBJ1-5, with D tentatively TRBD1 (5 bases). The sample was CD8+ T cells from peripheral blood mononuclear cells, taken in the third trimester of pregnancy. CDR3: CASQSGEGSNQPQHF. The CDR3 region has the DNA TGTGCCAGCCAATCGGGGGAGGGTAGCAATCAGCCCCAGCATTTT.